This TCR beta chain is drawn from a study of CD8+CD57+ T cells in acquired aplastic anemia. For the study at large: Researchers reported that healthy donors averaged about 10 million reads for CD4+ cells. Study-level results: Levels of CD8+ Simpson's diversity were not significantly distinct in patients versus controls. Patients and controls had in common twenty-nine CD8+ CDR3 sequences.

This clonotype was seen many times. The antigen remains undetermined. This CDR3 is built from 16 residues. V lost 0 bases and J lost 6; bases outside the gene matches: 9. Germline V gene data show CDR1 as SGDLS and CDR2 as YYNGEE. Genomic DNA, serving as template, underwent TCR beta VDJ and CDR3 profiling. TCRdb re-called the reads with MiXCR, one entry per CDR3 protein. The sample holds around 140,000 distinct CDR3 sequences, 41% seen once. The sequence was obtained from a human donor in good health, serving as a control. Sequenced sample: sorted CD4+, CD8+, or CD8+CD57+ T cells (not recorded which) from PBMCs. The chain has TRBV9 and TRBJ1-5; 7 bases agree with TRBD1. Written as DNA, the CDR3 is TGTGCCAGCAGCGTAGGTGAGGGGGCGCTGAGTCAGCCCCAGCATTTT. Translated, it gives CASSVGEGALSQPQHF.